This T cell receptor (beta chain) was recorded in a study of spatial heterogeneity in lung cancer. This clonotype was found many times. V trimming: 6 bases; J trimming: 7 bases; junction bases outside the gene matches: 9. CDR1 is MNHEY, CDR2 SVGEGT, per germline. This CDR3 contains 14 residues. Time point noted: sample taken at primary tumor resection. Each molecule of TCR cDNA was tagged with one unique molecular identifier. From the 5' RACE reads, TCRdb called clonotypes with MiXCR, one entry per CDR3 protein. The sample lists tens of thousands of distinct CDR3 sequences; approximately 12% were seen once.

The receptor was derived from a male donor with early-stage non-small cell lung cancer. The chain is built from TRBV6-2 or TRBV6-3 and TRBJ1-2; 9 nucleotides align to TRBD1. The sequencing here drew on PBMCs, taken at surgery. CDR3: CASRPGQGLRGYTF. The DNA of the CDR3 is TGTGCCAGCAGGCCGGGACAGGGACTACGTGGCTACACCTTC.